The present entry profiles one T cell receptor (beta chain) with its context. Its antigen is not identified. The data were obtained in a study of cytomegalovirus exposure and HLA in healthy donors. Overall study findings and caveats: Of the V segments, some could not be distinguished, including TRBV6-2 and TRBV6-3, and were excluded.

The PCR was carried out with 60 Vbeta primers and 13 Jbeta primers. Authors' processing steps: Around 80 million unique TCR beta chains, approximately 11 million of them shared, were counted by a later analysis. Measured with immunoSEQ multiplex PCR; TCRdb has only the in-frame clones, and not every one. The D gene and trimming were derived from the DNA, and the V and J assignments and clone size from that table. The sample lists over 85,000 clones, around 72% occurring once. The V gene lost 0 bases and the J gene lost 6 bases, with 13 bases spanning the gap. This CDR3 contains 14 residues. From germline, CDR1 is SGHNT and CDR2 YYREEE (reference sequence).

The receptor was derived from a man aged 40-50 years in good health and CMV-seronegative. The rearrangement links TRBV5-4 to TRBJ2-7, with a weak D call TRBD1 (6 bases). The sequenced sample consisted of PBMCs. CDR3 coding DNA: TGTGCCAGCAGCTTGGCCGAGAGGGGGACCGAGCAGTACTTC. Protein product: CASSLAERGTEQYF. Full variable domain (remainder filled in from reference TRBV5-4 and TRBJ2-7): ETGVTQSPTHLIKTRGQQVTLRCSSQSGHNTVSWYQQALGQGPQFIFQYYREEENGRGNFPPRFSGLQFPNYSSELNVNALELDDSALYLCASSLAERGTEQYFGPGTRLTVT.